This T cell receptor beta chain stems from a study of cytomegalovirus exposure and HLA in healthy donors. General study points: CMV serostatus was the sole immune exposure data available. Presence/absence results assume similar sequencing depth per donor, which may not hold. Clonal expansion was found to be greater in HLA-associated TCR beta chains than in equally common others in a later analysis.

The PCR had 60 Vbeta and 13 Jbeta primers. Profiled with immunoSEQ multiplex PCR; TCRdb holds only in-frame clones, not every one. Altogether around 110,000 clones are present, roughly 70% being singletons, with the ten largest covering roughly 8.7%. The junction had 5 bases not matched to a gene; V was cut back by 4 bases and J by 2 bases. This CDR3 has 16 residues. Germline lookup yields CDR1 SGHTS and CDR2 YDEGEE. The donors, nominally healthy at sampling, likely had unrecorded immune exposures. Regarding this clone: Its antigen is undetermined.

This sequence joins TRBV5-8 and TRBJ2-2, with 10 bases lining up with TRBD2. Material: PBMCs. This clonotype was obtained from a man aged 25 to 40 in good health and CMV-seropositive. The CDR3 coding sequence is TGTGCCAGCAGCCGCGGACTAGCGGCTAACACCGGGGAGCTGTTTTTT. Encoded protein: CASSRGLAANTGELFF.